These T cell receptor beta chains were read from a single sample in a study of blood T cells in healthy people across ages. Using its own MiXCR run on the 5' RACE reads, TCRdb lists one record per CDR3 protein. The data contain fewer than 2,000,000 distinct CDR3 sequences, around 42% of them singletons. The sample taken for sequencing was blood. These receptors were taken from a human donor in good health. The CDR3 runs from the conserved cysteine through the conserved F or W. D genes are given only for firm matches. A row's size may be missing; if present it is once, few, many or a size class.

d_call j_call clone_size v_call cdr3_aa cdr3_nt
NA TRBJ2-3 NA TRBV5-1 CASSPHLGDTQYF TGCGCCAGCAGCCCCCACCTGGGAGATACGCAGTATTTT
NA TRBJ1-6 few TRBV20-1 CSARVSGVAYNSPLHF TGCAGTGCTAGAGTGTCAGGGGTCGCTTATAATTCACCCCTCCACTTT
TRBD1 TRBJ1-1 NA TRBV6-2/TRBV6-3 CASSWRGGGIQAEAFF TGTGCCAGCAGTTGGCGAGGAGGGGGCATTCAGGCTGAAGCTTTCTTT
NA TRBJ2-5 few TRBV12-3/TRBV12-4 CASTPGDTQETQYF TGTGCCAGCACTCCAGGGGACACTCAAGAGACCCAGTACTTC
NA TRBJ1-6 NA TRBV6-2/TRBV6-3 CATGDTIYSPLHF TGTGCCACCGGGGACACCATATATTCACCCCTCCACTTT
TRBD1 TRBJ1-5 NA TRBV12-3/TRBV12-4 CASSNSGGQPQHF TGTGCCAGCAGTAACTCAGGGGGTCAGCCCCAGCATTTT
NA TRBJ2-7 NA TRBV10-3 CAISIATYEQYF TGTGCCATCAGTATCGCCACCTACGAGCAGTACTTC
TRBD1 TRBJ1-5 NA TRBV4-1 CASSQGQIISNQPQHF TGCGCCAGCAGCCAGGGACAGATTATTAGCAATCAGCCCCAGCATTTT
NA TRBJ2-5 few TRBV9 CASSVDGALQGKQYF TGTGCCAGCAGCGTAGACGGGGCACTCCAGGGTAAGCAGTACTTC
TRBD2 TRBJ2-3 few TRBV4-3 CASSRRTSGGNTDTQYF TGCGCCAGCAGCCGTCGAACTAGCGGTGGGAACACAGATACGCAGTATTTT
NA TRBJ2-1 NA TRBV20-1 CSVTILNSYNEQFF TGCAGTGTGACCATTCTTAACTCCTACAATGAGCAGTTCTTC
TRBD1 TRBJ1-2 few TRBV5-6 CASSMDRLGYTF TGTGCCAGCAGCATGGACAGGCTTGGCTACACCTTC
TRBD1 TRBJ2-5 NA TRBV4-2 CASSQDGTGGETQYF TGTGCCAGCAGCCAAGATGGGACAGGGGGGGAGACCCAGTACTTC
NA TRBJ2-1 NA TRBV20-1 CSALTGTANNEQFF TGCAGTGCACTGACCGGGACCGCTAACAATGAGCAGTTCTTC
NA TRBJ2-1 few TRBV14 CASSQVFQGGNEQFF TGTGCCAGCAGCCAAGTCTTCCAGGGGGGGAATGAGCAGTTCTTC
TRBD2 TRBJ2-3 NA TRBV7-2 CASSLAGDADTQYF TGTGCCAGCAGTCTAGCGGGGGACGCAGATACGCAGTATTTT
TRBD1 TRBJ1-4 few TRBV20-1 CSARDSRDSSEKLFF TGCAGTGCTAGAGATTCCAGGGACAGCAGCGAAAAACTGTTTTTT
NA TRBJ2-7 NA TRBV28 CASSLYRVPYEQYF TGTGCCAGCAGTTTGTACAGGGTTCCCTACGAGCAGTACTTC
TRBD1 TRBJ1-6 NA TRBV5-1 CASSLTQGPGSPLHF TGCGCCAGCAGCCTGACACAGGGGCCGGGTTCACCCCTCCACTTT
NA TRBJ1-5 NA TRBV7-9 CASSSGRTAHNQPQHF TGTGCCAGCAGCTCCGGTCGGACAGCCCATAATCAGCCCCAGCATTTT
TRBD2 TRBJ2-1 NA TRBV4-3 CASSQVSSGGPHNEQFF TGCGCCAGCAGCCAAGTTTCTAGCGGGGGGCCCCACAATGAGCAGTTCTTC
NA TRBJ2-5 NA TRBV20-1 CSASWLRGGQETQYF TGCAGTGCTAGCTGGCTTAGAGGAGGACAAGAGACCCAGTACTTC
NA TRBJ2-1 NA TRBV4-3 CASSQIGGRWDNEQFF TGCGCCAGCAGCCAAATTGGGGGTCGGTGGGACAATGAGCAGTTCTTC
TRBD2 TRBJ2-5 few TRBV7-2 CASSPGGVGEGETQYF TGTGCCAGCAGTCCCGGCGGCGTGGGGGAGGGGGAGACCCAGTACTTC
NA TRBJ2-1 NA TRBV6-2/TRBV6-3 CASRPLIDPGVNNEQFF TGTGCCAGCAGACCTTTGATTGACCCTGGGGTCAACAATGAGCAGTTCTTC
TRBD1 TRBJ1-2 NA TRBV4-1 CASSQVLKGGQGAGSYTF TGCGCCAGCAGCCAGGTTCTGAAGGGTGGACAGGGGGCCGGGAGCTACACCTTC
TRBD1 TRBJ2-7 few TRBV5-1 CASRTQGDASEQYF TGCGCCAGCAGAACTCAGGGGGACGCTAGCGAGCAGTACTTC
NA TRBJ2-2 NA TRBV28 CASSSSFKGSGELFF TGTGCCAGCAGTTCCTCCTTCAAAGGCAGCGGGGAGCTGTTTTTT
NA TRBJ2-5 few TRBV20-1 CSARDPGLAQETQYF TGCAGTGCTAGAGATCCTGGACTCGCCCAAGAGACCCAGTACTTC
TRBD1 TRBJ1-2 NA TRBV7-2 CASSAGQGATYGYTF TGTGCCAGCAGCGCTGGACAGGGCGCGACCTATGGCTACACCTTC
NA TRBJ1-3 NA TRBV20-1 CSAYGGGGRSFGNTIYF TGCAGTGCTTATGGCGGGGGGGGCCGATCTTTCGGAAACACCATATATTTT
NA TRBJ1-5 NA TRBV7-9 CASSLGSGFNQPQHF TGTGCCAGCAGCTTAGGGTCAGGGTTCAATCAGCCCCAGCATTTT
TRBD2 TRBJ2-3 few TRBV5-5 CASSLLAGESNTQYF TGTGCCAGCAGCTTACTAGCGGGAGAATCTAATACGCAGTATTTT
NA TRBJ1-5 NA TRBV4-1 CASSYGQLNQPQHF TGCGCCAGCAGCTACGGACAGCTCAATCAGCCCCAGCATTTT
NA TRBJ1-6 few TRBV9 CASSVEMGTDSPLHF TGTGCCAGCAGCGTAGAGATGGGAACCGATTCACCCCTCCACTTT
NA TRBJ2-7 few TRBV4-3 CASSPHRRAGYEQYF TGCGCCAGCAGCCCCCATCGGCGGGCTGGCTACGAGCAGTACTTC
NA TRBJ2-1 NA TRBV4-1 CASSQGQGWGHSNEQFF TGCGCCAGCAGCCAAGGCCAAGGCTGGGGGCACTCCAATGAGCAGTTCTTC
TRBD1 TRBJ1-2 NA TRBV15 CATSSTGGKGFNYGYTF TGTGCCACCAGCAGCACAGGGGGCAAAGGGTTTAACTATGGCTACACCTTC
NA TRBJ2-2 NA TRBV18 CASSPRGKFITGELFF TGTGCCAGCTCACCACGGGGCAAGTTTATTACCGGGGAGCTGTTTTTT
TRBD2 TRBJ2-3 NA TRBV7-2 CASLLGAGEDTQYF TGTGCCAGCCTCCTAGGGGCGGGGGAAGATACGCAGTATTTT
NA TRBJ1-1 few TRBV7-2 CASSTPLTGKNTEAFF TGTGCCAGCAGCACCCCCTTGACGGGGAAGAACACTGAAGCTTTCTTT
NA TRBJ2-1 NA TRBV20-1 CSARDYQGLSYNEQFF TGCAGTGCTAGAGATTATCAGGGGTTGTCCTACAATGAGCAGTTCTTC
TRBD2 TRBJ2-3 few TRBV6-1 CASSPLPGVAGGTDTQYF TGTGCCAGCAGTCCCCTCCCGGGAGTAGCGGGGGGCACAGATACGCAGTATTTT
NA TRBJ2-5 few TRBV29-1 CSVVPLEDTLQETQYF TGCAGCGTTGTCCCACTGGAGGACACCCTTCAAGAGACCCAGTACTTC
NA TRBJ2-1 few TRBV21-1 CASSKERRGPPHPLPKYAYNEQFF TGTGCCAGCAGCAAAGAGAGAAGGGGGCCCCCCCACCCACTACCAAAATATGCTTACAATGAGCAGTTCTTC
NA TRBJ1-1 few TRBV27 CASSPLGQNTEAFF TGTGCCAGCAGTCCGCTGGGACAGAACACTGAAGCTTTCTTT
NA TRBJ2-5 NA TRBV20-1 CSATTPIQETQYF TGCAGTGCTACTACCCCCATACAAGAGACCCAGTACTTC
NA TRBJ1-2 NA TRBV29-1 CSVGNIVNYGYTF TGCAGCGTTGGGAACATAGTTAACTATGGCTACACCTTC
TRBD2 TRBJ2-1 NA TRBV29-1 CSVEGLAGGYYNEQFF TGCAGCGTTGAAGGACTAGCGGGGGGCTATTACAATGAGCAGTTCTTC
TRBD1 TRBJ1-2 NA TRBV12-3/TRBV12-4 CASSGQDPRIGGYTF TGTGCCAGCTCGGGACAGGATCCTCGGATTGGTGGCTACACCTTC
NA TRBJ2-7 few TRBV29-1 CSVREGYEQYF TGCAGCGTTCGTGAAGGTTACGAGCAGTACTTC
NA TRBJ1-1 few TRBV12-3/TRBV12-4 CASSLRQGRNTEAFF TGTGCCAGCAGTTTACGTCAGGGGCGGAACACTGAAGCTTTCTTT
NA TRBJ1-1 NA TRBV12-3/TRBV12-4 CASSPLAGGSMNTEAFF TGTGCCAGCAGTCCACTCGCGGGTGGAAGCATGAACACTGAAGCTTTCTTT
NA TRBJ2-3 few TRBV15 CAASPLATGYTDTQYF TGTGCCGCCAGCCCCTTGGCGACGGGTTACACAGATACGCAGTATTTT
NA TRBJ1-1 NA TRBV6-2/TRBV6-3 CASDLSLGTGTKAFF TGTGCCAGCGATTTGTCCTTGGGAACGGGCACTAAAGCTTTCTTT